The TCR beta chain under discussion was sequenced for a study of vaccination and CD4 T cells after COVID-19. Study overall: Six male and four female convalescents took part, two of them Hispanic. Overlapping SARS-CoV-2, HCoV-NL63, HCoV-OC43 and HCoV-229E spike peptides were used to stimulate cells.

Sequencing of DNA taken from cultured CD4+ T cells relied on the Oncomine TCR Beta short-read assay. TCRdb re-called the PCR reads with MiXCR, one entry per CDR3 protein. The repertoire holds about 6,000 distinct CDR3 sequences, with approximately 80% as singletons. Stated treatment: roughly 10-day PBMC culture with coronavirus spike peptide pools or control peptides (ViraFEST assay). For ViraFEST, peptide pools expanded antigen-specific T cells, after which the TCRs were sequenced. Notes on this clonotype: The antigen remains undetermined.

Overall study results and limits: A nonsignificant median increase from approximately 21 to 40 SARS-CoV-2-reactive clonotypes was observed.

V lost 3 bases, J lost 0 bases, and 9 bases lay in between. This CDR3 region has 15 residues. In germline, CDR1 is SEHNR, CDR2 FQNEAQ (reference sequence). The chain links TRBV7-9 to TRBJ2-1; D gene unclear. Material: CD4+ T cells from blood, cultured in vitro. This clonotype was obtained from a human donor who had recovered from COVID-19. The CDR3 DNA reads as TGTGCCAGCAGCTTGGTGGGTGTCTCCTACAATGAGCAGTTCTTC. Amino acids: CASSLVGVSYNEQFF. Full variable domain (rest looked up from reference TRBV7-9 and TRBJ2-1): DTGVSQNPRHKITKRGQNVTFRCDPISEHNRLYWYRQTLGQGPEFLTYFQNEAQLEKSRLLSDRFSAERPKGSFSTLEIQRTEQGDSAMYLCASSLVGVSYNEQFFGPGTRLTVL.